The 22 T cell receptor beta chains below all came from one sample that was sequenced in a study of shared clonotypes between healthy human individuals. The repertoire was sequenced with immunoSEQ multiplex PCR; TCRdb's copy has only in-frame clones and lacks some. The sample consists of a few million clones, 93% of them appearing once. The specimen was naive CD4+ T cells from PBMCs. Specified subset: CD45RA+ positively selected. The receptor source for this set is a man aged 18-30 years in good health. Some clones in this sample may be carry-over from other donors' samples.

The table lists this clone with a count of one. The chain joins TRBV25-1 to TRBJ2-3; 8 nucleotides match TRBD1. The CDR3 contains 13 residues. Trimming at V came to 10 bases and at J to 3 bases, leaving 6 bases not matched to a gene. Germline V gene data show CDR1 as MGHDK and CDR2 as SYGVNS. CDR3 protein: CATSQGATDTQYF. For the CDR3, the DNA is TGTGCCACGTCCCAGGGGGCGACAGATACGCAGTATTTT.

The rearrangement joins TRBV4-3 to TRBJ2-7; 11 nucleotides line up with TRBD2. The CDR3 has 17 residues. With V trimmed by 1 base and J by 0 bases, 5 bases remained unmatched. Germline V CDR1 and CDR2: LGHNA, YSLEER. The DNA of the CDR3 is TGCGCCAGCAGCCAAGGTCTCGGGACTAGCGGCTCCTACGAGCAGTACTTC. Encoded protein: CASSQGLGTSGSYEQYF.

Details on this clone: The junction differs from germline at one of its ends, possibly a read error. J is TRBJ2-7 and V is TRBV27, with D unclear. Germline CDR1 reads MNHEY; CDR2 reads SMNVEV (reference sequence). CDR3 length: 13 amino acids. The chain's CDR3 is CVSSRVPSYEQYF. For the CDR3, the DNA is TGTGTCAGCAGTCGAGTTCCCTCCTACGAGCAGTACTTC.

J is TRBJ1-4 and V is TRBV25-1, with D maybe TRBD1 (6 bases). CDR1 MGHDK and CDR2 SYGVNS come from the germline V gene. This CDR3 has 15 residues. The V gene lost 4 bases and the J gene lost 3 bases, with 12 bases spanning the gap. DNA of the CDR3: TGTGCCAGCAGTGCCCGGACAGTTTCTAATGAAAAACTGTTTTTT. It codes for CASSARTVSNEKLFF.

The chain links TRBV27 to TRBJ2-5, with unresolved D. Germline V gene sequence: CDR1 MNHEY, CDR2 SMNVEV (reference sequence). CDR3 length: 13 residues. The ends were cut back, 3 bases at V and 3 bases at J, with 8 bases in the middle. The CDR3 loop reads CASSLTWKETQYF. In nucleotides, the CDR3 is TGTGCCAGCAGTTTGACTTGGAAAGAGACCCAGTACTTC.

In this sample, this clone turned up once. The chain combines TRBV18 with TRBJ2-5, with 15 positions matching TRBD2. The CDR3 spans 16 residues. Germline assignment: CDR1 KGHSH and CDR2 LQKENI. J gave up 4 bases and V 2 bases, and 2 bases lay outside the gene matches. DNA for the CDR3: TGTGCCAGCTCACCAGGGACTAGCGGGAGGCGAGAGACCCAGTACTTC. This gives the protein CASSPGTSGRRETQYF. Looking up the rest from reference TRBV18 and TRBJ2-5 gives the full variable domain: NAGVMQNPRHLVRRRGQEARLRCSPMKGHSHVYWYRQLPEEGLKFMVYLQKENIIDESGMPKERFSAEFPKEGPSILRIQQVVRGDSAAYFCASSPGTSGRRETQYFGPGTRLLVL.

On this clone itself: The sample has other DNA sequences that encode this CDR3 too. This rearrangement joins TRBV6-5 to TRBJ1-1, with TRBD1 matching over 8 bases. The germline V gene has CDR1 MNHEY and CDR2 SVGAGI. CDR3 size: 12 residues. V lost 5 bases and J lost 5; bases outside the gene matches: 1. The CDR3 loop is CASSRQGTEAFF. The DNA of the CDR3 is TGTGCCAGCAGTCGACAGGGGACTGAAGCTTTCTTT.

The gene calls are TRBV28 and TRBJ2-7, with D perhaps TRBD1 (6 bases). The germline V gene has CDR1 MDHEN and CDR2 SYDVKM. The CDR3 length is 13 residues. Trimming removed 6 bases at V and 6 bases at J, with 15 bases between. The CDR3 DNA reads TGTGCCAGCAGCTCATCACAGGGACCCGAGCAGTACTTC. Its protein product is CASSSSQGPEQYF.

The gene calls are TRBV27 and TRBJ2-6, with 7 bases that match TRBD1. With 7 bases clipped from V and 0 bases from J, the junction kept 3 bases outside the gene matches. CDR3 length equals 15 residues. Germline CDR1 MNHEY, CDR2 SMNVEV (reference sequence). In DNA, the CDR3 is TGTGCCAGCAAAAGGGGGCTCTCTGGGGCCAACGTCCTGACTTTC. Translated: CASKRGLSGANVLTF.

This clone has a single count. The CDR3, as DNA: TGCGCCAGCAGCTTGGGACCCGCCGGAGAGCAGTACTTC. Translation gives CASSLGPAGEQYF. V and J are TRBV5-1 and TRBJ2-7; D not resolved. The germline V gene encodes CDR1 SGHRS and CDR2 YFSETQ. Trimming stripped 0 bases from V and 7 bases from J, with 11 bases between. The CDR3 has 13 amino acids.

The V call is TRBV14, the J call TRBJ2-7; TRBD1 matches 9 bases. Germline-derived CDR1 and CDR2 are SGHDN and FVKESK. The CDR3 is made up of 15 amino acids. V dropped 4 bases and J dropped 1; count of bases not matched to a gene: 5. The CDR3 DNA reads as TGTGCCAGCAGCCCTACGGGACAGGGATCCTACGAGCAGTACTTC. The encoded protein is CASSPTGQGSYEQYF.

This sequence joins TRBV7-2 and TRBJ2-1; 10 bases fit TRBD2. Per the germline V gene, CDR1 is SGHTA and CDR2 is FQGNSA. V lost 5 bases to trimming and J lost 4 bases; unmatched junction nucleotides: 5. The CDR3 totals 15 residues. The CDR3 nucleotides are TGTGCCAGCAGCAACCGGACTAGCGGATACAATGAGCAGTTCTTC. This codes for CASSNRTSGYNEQFF.

The chain joins TRBV15 to TRBJ2-5; D is unresolved. The CDR3 runs 13 residues. The ends were cut back, 4 bases at V and 1 base at J, with 7 bases in the middle. The germline V gene encodes CDR1 LNHNV and CDR2 YYDKDF (reference sequence). This CDR3 is CATSIGSQETQYF. CDR3 in DNA: TGTGCCACCAGCATCGGCAGCCAAGAGACCCAGTACTTC. Complete variable domain (other parts from reference TRBV15 and TRBJ2-5): DAMVIQNPRYQVTQFGKPVTLSCSQTLNHNVMYWYQQKSSQAPKLLFHYYDKDFNNEADTPDNFQSRRPNTSFCFLDIRSPGLGDTAMYLCATSIGSQETQYFGPGTRLLVL.

The chain has TRBV2 and TRBJ1-6; a weak D match, TRBD1 (6 bases). Germline values: CDR1 SNHLY, CDR2 FYNNEI. The CDR3 contains 15 residues. Trimming cost V 8 bases and J 9 bases, with 20 bases left between them. This CDR3 is CASGGTHALGSPLHF. Here the CDR3 DNA reads TGTGCCAGCGGAGGGACACACGCGTTAGGTTCACCCCTCCACTTT.

The chain employs TRBV6-1 and TRBJ2-4, with 8 bases fitting TRBD1. Trimming removed 4 bases from V and 3 bases from J; junction bases left unmatched: 8. The CDR3 length is 16 residues. From germline, CDR1 is MNHNS and CDR2 SASEGT. Written as DNA, the CDR3 is TGTGCCAGCAGTGGGGGGACAGGAACGGTCAAAAACATTCAGTACTTC. It codes for CASSGGTGTVKNIQYF.

This clone appeared once. The rearrangement uses TRBV28 and TRBJ2-2; the D gene is possibly TRBD1 (5 bases). Germline CDR1 and CDR2: MDHEN and SYDVKM. CDR3 length equals 16 residues. V was cut by 3 bases and J by 4 bases, with 15 bases left in between. DNA of the CDR3: TGTGCCAGCAGTTTTTGGGGCAGGGCGAGCACCGGGGAGCTGTTTTTT. This encodes CASSFWGRASTGELFF.

This sequence joins TRBV7-8 and TRBJ2-2; tentatively, D is TRBD1 (5 bases). This CDR3 region has 16 residues. Germline CDR1 and CDR2: SGHVS and FQNEAQ. V lost 5 bases to trimming and J lost 4 bases, with 17 bases between them. In nucleotides, the CDR3 is TGTGCCAGCAGCCGATCAGGGCTCGCCCTCACCGGGGAGCTGTTTTTT. Its translation is CASSRSGLALTGELFF.

The chain has TRBV6-1 and TRBJ2-7; 8 nucleotides align to TRBD1. This CDR3 comprises 14 residues. With V trimmed by 8 bases and J by 6 bases, 12 bases remained unmatched. Germline CDR1 is MNHNS and CDR2 is SASEGT. The CDR3 region is CASSLDREMVEQYF. The CDR3, as DNA: TGTGCCAGCTCCTTGGACAGGGAAATGGTCGAGCAGTACTTC.

The rearrangement uses TRBV6-6 and TRBJ2-3; 14 bases align to TRBD2. The germline CDR1 and CDR2 sequences are MNHNY and SVGAGI (reference sequence). The V segment lost 6 bases and the J segment 4 bases; nucleotides outside the gene matches: 3. This CDR3 spans 15 amino acids. CDR3: CASRGLAGGADTQYF. The CDR3 nucleotides read TGTGCCAGCAGAGGACTAGCGGGAGGCGCAGATACGCAGTATTTT.

The chain joins TRBV5-1 to TRBJ2-2; D gene unclear. The germline V gene has CDR1 SGHRS and CDR2 YFSETQ. Trimming stripped 5 bases from V and 6 bases from J, with 14 bases between. This CDR3 has 14 amino acids. CDR3 protein: CASSPDTHPGELFF. The CDR3 DNA reads TGCGCCAGCAGTCCTGACACCCACCCCGGGGAGCTGTTTTTT.

With respect to this clone: Other nucleotide sequences in the sample specify the same CDR3. This chain connects TRBV28 to TRBJ1-5; 9 nucleotides agree with TRBD1. Trimming cost V 5 bases and J 2 bases; bases outside gene matches: 4. Germline CDR1 MDHEN, CDR2 SYDVKM. There are 15 residues in the CDR3. The CDR3 DNA follows: TGTGCCAGCAGTACAGGGGGCCTCGGCAATCAGCCCCAGCATTTT. Protein product: CASSTGGLGNQPQHF.

A remark on this clone: This sample also contains other DNA sequences that code for the same CDR3. This sequence joins TRBV15 and TRBJ2-5, with 7 bases aligning to TRBD2. The J segment lost 5 bases and the V segment lost 3 bases, leaving 3 bases of the junction unmatched. CDR1 and CDR2 (germline): LNHNV, YYDKDF (reference sequence). The CDR3 contains 13 residues. CDR3 DNA: TGTGCCACCAGCAGGCAGGGAGGGGAGACCCAGTACTTC. It yields the protein CATSRQGGETQYF.